A single sample gave rise to the 31 T cell receptor beta chains below, sequenced in a study of cytomegalovirus exposure and HLA in healthy donors. 13 Jbeta primers and 60 Vbeta primers were used for the PCR. The protocol was immunoSEQ multiplex PCR, while the TCRdb copy is restricted to in-frame clones and leaves out a portion. The sample has 150,000 or so clones, more than 60% seen once. Sample: PBMCs. These receptors were obtained from a woman aged 40 to 55 in good health and CMV-seropositive.

This clone was detected only a few times. For the CDR3, the DNA is TGTGCCAGTAGTTTGGGGACAGGAAAATTCATGAACACTGAAGCTTTCTTT. Protein sequence: CASSLGTGKFMNTEAFF. The rearrangement uses TRBV19 and TRBJ1-1; 8 bases line up with TRBD1. J lost 0 bases, V lost 5 bases, and 11 bases had no gene match. The CDR3 is 17 residues long. The germline V gene encodes CDR1 LNHDA and CDR2 SQIVND (reference sequence).

This clone was seen a few times. V and J are TRBV20-1 and TRBJ2-1, with unresolved D. The CDR3 sequence is 11 residues long. Germline V gene sequence: CDR1 DFQATT, CDR2 SNEGSKA (reference sequence). The V end lost 1 base, the J end lost 5 bases, and 3 bases lay between the germline ends. DNA for the CDR3: TGCAGTGCTAGAGTAAACAATGAGCAGTTCTTC. Translating it yields CSARVNNEQFF.

The genes are TRBV6-5 and TRBJ2-5; 8 bases align to TRBD2. The DNA end is a closer match to TRBJ2-7, so the J assignment may be wrong. From germline, CDR1 is MNHEY and CDR2 SVGAGI. This CDR3 spans 16 amino acids. The CDR3 DNA reads TGTGCCAGCAGTTCCTTGTCAATAGCGGGATTGTACGAGCAGTACTTC. Translation gives CASSSLSIAGLYEQYF.

In this sample, this clone turned up once. The chain carries TRBV19 and TRBJ1-1; TRBD1 aligns across 9 bases. This CDR3 contains 17 residues. The germline gives CDR1 LNHDA, CDR2 SQIVND (reference sequence). Losses at the gene ends were 5 bases for V and 3 bases for J; bases not matched to a gene: 13. The CDR3: CASSVSGTGLWYTEAFF. The DNA for the CDR3 is TGTGCCAGTAGTGTATCCGGGACAGGGTTGTGGTACACTGAAGCTTTCTTT.

The genes are TRBV9 and TRBJ2-7; tentatively, D is TRBD1 (6 bases). Germline assignment: CDR1 SGDLS and CDR2 YYNGEE. This CDR3 is built from 16 residues. Trimming left V 1 base short and J 0 bases short, with 14 bases between. The CDR3 region is CASSVTPDRSSYEQYF. As DNA, the CDR3 is TGTGCCAGCAGCGTAACTCCGGACAGAAGCTCCTACGAGCAGTACTTC.

V and J are TRBV10-3 and TRBJ1-5; D is uncertain. Germline V gene sequence: CDR1 ENHRY, CDR2 SYGVKD. Trimming took 2 bases from V and 0 from J, leaving 8 bases between them. The CDR3 runs 15 residues. The CDR3 DNA is TGTGCCATCAGTGAGGCCCTCGGTAGCAATCAGCCCCAGCATTTT. It translates to CAISEALGSNQPQHF.

The V gene is TRBV10-3, the J gene TRBJ1-3, with D unresolved. The germline gives CDR1 ENHRY, CDR2 SYGVKD. Trimming shortened V by 0 bases and J by 4 bases, and 10 bases separated the two germline ends. This CDR3 contains 15 residues. CDR3 sequence reads: CAISESENKGNTIYF. CDR3 in DNA: TGTGCCATCAGTGAGTCGGAGAACAAAGGAAACACCATATATTTT.

The chain employs TRBV28 and TRBJ2-2, with 8 bases identical to TRBD2. The junction had 5 bases not matched to a gene; V was cut back by 3 bases and J by 8 bases. Looked up from germline, CDR1 is MDHEN and CDR2 is SYDVKM. CDR3 length: 14 amino acids. The CDR3 nucleotides are TGTGCCAGCAGTTTTTCGAGCGGGAGAGGGGAGCTGTTTTTT. Translation gives CASSFSSGRGELFF.

In its sample, this clone was seen a few times. V is TRBV2 and J is TRBJ2-3; TRBD2 aligns across 9 bases. The CDR3 has 16 amino acids. The V segment lost 4 bases and the J segment 2 bases; nucleotides outside the gene matches: 7. CDR1 is SNHLY, CDR2 FYNNEI, per germline. As DNA, the CDR3 is TGTGCCAGCAGTGGGCGACTAGCGGAACACACAGATACGCAGTATTTT. Translating gives CASSGRLAEHTDTQYF. Using reference TRBV2 and TRBJ2-3 for the parts outside the CDR3, the full variable domain is EPEVTQTPSHQVTQMGQEVILRCVPISNHLYFYWYRQILGQKVEFLVSFYNNEISEKSEIFDDQFSVERPDGSNFTLKIRSTKLEDSAMYFCASSGRLAEHTDTQYFGPGTRLTVL.

The chain employs TRBV10-3 and TRBJ1-1, with 7 bases lining up with TRBD1. The V segment lost 1 base and the J segment 4 bases; nucleotides outside the gene matches: 3. The CDR3 spans 14 residues. Looked up from germline, CDR1 is ENHRY and CDR2 is SYGVKD. For the CDR3, the DNA is TGTGCCATCAGTGAGTTGAAGGGGGCCACTGAAGCTTTCTTT. It translates to CAISELKGATEAFF.

V is TRBV19 and J is TRBJ1-2, with TRBD1 matching over 8 bases. CDR1 is LNHDA, CDR2 SQIVND, per germline (reference sequence). V trimming: 5 bases; J trimming: 5 bases; junction bases outside the gene matches: 19. The CDR3 extends over 18 amino acids. The CDR3: CASSSTGTGGGVEYGYTF. The CDR3 DNA is TGTGCCAGTAGTTCTACCGGGACAGGAGGAGGTGTTGAGTATGGCTACACCTTC. The entire variable domain, with the rest obtained from reference TRBV19 and TRBJ1-2, is as follows: DGGITQSPKYLFRKEGQNVTLSCEQNLNHDAMYWYRQDPGQGLRLIYYSQIVNDFQKGDIAEGYSVSREKKESFPLTVTSAQKNPTAFYLCASSSTGTGGGVEYGYTFGSGTRLTVV.

The V gene is TRBV19, the J gene TRBJ2-7; 7 positions agree with TRBD1. Trimming at V came to 3 bases and at J to 5 bases, leaving 13 bases not matched to a gene. The germline V gene encodes CDR1 LNHDA and CDR2 SQIVND (reference sequence). The CDR3 is made up of 16 amino acids. Written as DNA, the CDR3 is TGTGCCAGTAGTATCTACCCGGTGCAGGGGGTGAACGAGCAGTACTTC. Translated, it gives CASSIYPVQGVNEQYF.

This chain joins TRBV2 and TRBJ1-5, with TRBD1 identical over 7 bases. The CDR3 has 15 residues. V was pared by 8 bases and J by 2 bases, with 9 bases of the junction left unmatched. Germline-derived CDR1 and CDR2 are SNHLY and FYNNEI. CDR3: CASGRTGRRNQPQHF. In DNA form, the CDR3 reads TGTGCCAGCGGGAGGACAGGCCGACGCAATCAGCCCCAGCATTTT.

Only one count was recorded for this clone. This sequence joins TRBV27 and TRBJ2-2, with 9 nucleotides matching TRBD2. The CDR3 spans 15 residues. J lost 1 base, V lost 6 bases, and 3 bases had no gene match. Germline V gene data show CDR1 as MNHEY and CDR2 as SMNVEV (reference sequence). The CDR3 loop reads CASRGTSRNTGELFF. For the CDR3, the DNA is TGTGCCAGCAGGGGGACTAGCAGGAACACCGGGGAGCTGTTTTTT.

V is TRBV5-4 and J is TRBJ1-4; 7 positions match TRBD1. Germline lookup yields CDR1 SGHNT and CDR2 YYREEE (reference sequence). The ends lost 4 bases at V and 4 bases at J; junction bases unmatched: 4. The CDR3 extends over 14 amino acids. The chain's CDR3 is CASSPGQYNEKLFF. DNA of the CDR3: TGTGCCAGCAGCCCGGGACAGTATAATGAAAAACTGTTTTTT.

The chain recombines TRBV10-2 with TRBJ2-3; 7 bases agree with TRBD2. J lost 2 bases, V lost 2 bases, and 7 bases had no gene match. From germline, CDR1 is WSHSY and CDR2 SAAADI. The CDR3 spans 16 residues. Here the CDR3 reads CASSERRGRATDTQYF. The CDR3 DNA is TGCGCCAGCAGTGAGAGGCGGGGGAGGGCCACAGATACGCAGTATTTT.

The J gene is TRBJ1-2, the V gene TRBV15; D perhaps matches TRBD1 (5 bases). Germline CDR1 and CDR2: LNHNV and YYDKDF (reference sequence). The CDR3 length is 12 residues. V was shortened by 5 bases and J by 4 bases, with 8 bases between the two germline ends. DNA of the CDR3: TGTGCCACCAGCCAGGGTGGCTATGGCTACACCTTC. Protein: CATSQGGYGYTF.

This clone was recorded a few times. The genes are TRBV2 and TRBJ1-2; weak D call: TRBD1 (6 bases). Trimming removed 4 bases from V and 7 bases from J, with 10 bases in between. Germline V gene lookup returns CDR1 SNHLY and CDR2 FYNNEI. This CDR3 region has 12 residues. Here the CDR3 DNA reads TGTGCCAGCAGTGTACAGGGTCTTGGCTACACCTTC. It yields the protein CASSVQGLGYTF.

The rearrangement links TRBV6-1 to TRBJ1-4; tentative D call: TRBD1 (5 bases). Germline-derived CDR1 and CDR2 are MNHNS and SASEGT. The CDR3 is 15 amino acids. Trimming shortened V by 6 bases and J by 8 bases, and 19 bases separated the two germline ends. As DNA, the CDR3 is TGTGCCAGCAGGGATTGGGGCGCTCTGTCGGAAAAACTGTTTTTT. Translated, it gives CASRDWGALSEKLFF.

The chain has TRBV6-5 and TRBJ2-1; no clear D gene. The CDR3 is 12 residues long. Deletions cut 7 bases from V and 9 bases from J, with 13 bases between. The germline gives CDR1 MNHEY, CDR2 SVGAGI. The CDR3 is CASTSRLGEQFF. For the CDR3, the DNA is TGTGCCAGCACCTCTAGGCTGGGTGAGCAGTTCTTC.

This sequence joins TRBV5-1 and TRBJ1-1; a weak D match, TRBD1 (5 bases). The CDR3 is 15 amino acids. Germline V lookup: CDR1 SGHRS, CDR2 YFSETQ. V lost 0 bases and J lost 0, with 9 bases in between. The CDR3 DNA follows: TGCGCCAGCAGCTTGGGGACAATCATGAACACTGAAGCTTTCTTT. This sequence encodes CASSLGTIMNTEAFF.

This sequence joins TRBV7-9 and TRBJ2-2, with D possibly being TRBD2 (5 bases). Trimming pared 5 bases from V and 12 bases from J, leaving 13 bases between. From germline, CDR1 is SEHNR and CDR2 FQNEAQ (reference sequence). This CDR3 is 12 amino acids long. The CDR3 region is CASSRTEDKLFF. CDR3 DNA: TGTGCCAGCAGCCGGACTGAGGATAAGCTGTTTTTT.

The chain combines TRBV28 with TRBJ2-3, with a weak D call TRBD2 (6 bases). The CDR3 covers 14 residues. Germline V lookup: CDR1 MDHEN, CDR2 SYDVKM. V dropped 6 bases and J dropped 0 bases, with 10 bases sitting between them. The CDR3: CASRGGGSTDTQYF. The CDR3 nucleotides are TGTGCCAGCAGGGGGGGTGGGAGCACAGATACGCAGTATTTT.

This clone came up a few times. At one end, the junction sequence differs from germline, possibly due to a read error. J is TRBJ1-1 and V is TRBV7-2; D ambiguous. Germline V gives CDR1 SGHTA, CDR2 FQGNSA. The CDR3 contains 17 residues. CDR3 nucleotides: TGCGCCAGCAGCCAAGATCAGAGGCCGCAGTCGAACACTGAAGCTTTCTTT. This sequence encodes CASSQDQRPQSNTEAFF. The whole variable domain, filled in from reference TRBV7-2 and TRBJ1-1, reads GAGVSQSPSNKVTEKGKDVELRCDPISGHTALYWYRQSLGQGLEFLIYFQGNSAPDKSGLPSDRFSAERTGGSVSTLTIQRTQQEDSAVYLCASSQDQRPQSNTEAFFGQGTRLTVV.

This clone appeared a single time. The rearrangement uses TRBV9 and TRBJ2-5, with 8 nucleotides matching TRBD1. CDR3 size: 16 residues. The germline CDR1 and CDR2 sequences are SGDLS and YYNGEE. The V and J ends lost 0 bases and 1 base, in that order; junction bases with no gene match: 5. CDR3 sequence: CASSVDRGVRQETQYF. As DNA, the CDR3 is TGTGCCAGCAGCGTAGACAGGGGGGTCCGCCAAGAGACCCAGTACTTC.

The chain is built from TRBV27 and TRBJ2-1, with TRBD1 identical over 9 bases. Per the germline V gene, CDR1 is MNHEY and CDR2 is SMNVEV (reference sequence). Unmatched junction bases numbered 5, after V lost 4 bases and J lost 4 bases. There are 15 residues in the CDR3. CDR3 DNA: TGTGCCAGCAGTTCTAAGACAGGGGGTTACAATGAGCAGTTCTTC. Protein: CASSSKTGGYNEQFF.

The chain links TRBV18 to TRBJ2-7, with 10 positions matching TRBD2. J lost 0 bases, V lost 3 bases, and 17 bases had no gene match. CDR1 is KGHSH and CDR2 is LQKENI in the germline V gene. The CDR3 has 20 amino acids. The CDR3 reads CASSPLQRPAGGLNSYEQYF. CDR3 sequence (DNA): TGTGCCAGCTCACCTTTGCAGCGGCCAGCGGGAGGGTTAAACTCCTACGAGCAGTACTTC. Supplemented by reference TRBV18 and TRBJ2-7, the full variable domain reads NAGVMQNPRHLVRRRGQEARLRCSPMKGHSHVYWYRQLPEEGLKFMVYLQKENIIDESGMPKERFSAEFPKEGPSILRIQQVVRGDSAAYFCASSPLQRPAGGLNSYEQYFGPGTRLTVT.

The chain's CDR3 is CASRGPGQDYEQYF. The CDR3 DNA is TGTGCCAGCAGAGGTCCGGGACAGGACTACGAGCAGTACTTC. This sequence joins TRBV28 and TRBJ2-7; 8 bases are a match to TRBD1. Looked up from germline, CDR1 is MDHEN and CDR2 is SYDVKM. Trimming at V came to 6 bases and at J to 3 bases, leaving 7 bases not matched to a gene. The CDR3 is 14 residues long.

This clone was recorded once. In nucleotides, the CDR3 is TGTGCCAGCAGCCTAGGACAGATGAACACTGAAGCTTTCTTT. Translating it yields CASSLGQMNTEAFF. This chain uses TRBV7-2 with TRBJ1-1; weak D call: TRBD1 (6 bases). Germline loops: CDR1 SGHTA, CDR2 FQGNSA. This CDR3 has 14 amino acids. V was trimmed by 5 bases and J by 0 bases, leaving 10 bases between them.

V is TRBV18 and J is TRBJ2-7, with 9 bases lining up with TRBD2. This CDR3 is 18 amino acids long. Germline CDR1 reads KGHSH; CDR2 reads LQKENI. The J segment lost 5 bases and the V segment lost 6 bases, leaving 20 bases of the junction unmatched. CDR3 DNA sequence: TGTGCCAGCTCCCCCCAGCAGGGCCGTGGGACTAGCAACAACGAGCAGTACTTC. This sequence encodes CASSPQQGRGTSNNEQYF.

This clone has only a few counts. J is TRBJ2-7 and V is TRBV7-3; tentative D call: TRBD2 (7 bases). V shed 5 bases and J shed 6 bases, with 14 bases lying between them. CDR3 length: 13 residues. CDR1 and CDR2 (germline): SGHTA, FQGTGA. The DNA for the CDR3 is TGTGCCAGCAGCCCATACAGGGAGGGCGAGCAGTACTTC. It yields the protein CASSPYREGEQYF.